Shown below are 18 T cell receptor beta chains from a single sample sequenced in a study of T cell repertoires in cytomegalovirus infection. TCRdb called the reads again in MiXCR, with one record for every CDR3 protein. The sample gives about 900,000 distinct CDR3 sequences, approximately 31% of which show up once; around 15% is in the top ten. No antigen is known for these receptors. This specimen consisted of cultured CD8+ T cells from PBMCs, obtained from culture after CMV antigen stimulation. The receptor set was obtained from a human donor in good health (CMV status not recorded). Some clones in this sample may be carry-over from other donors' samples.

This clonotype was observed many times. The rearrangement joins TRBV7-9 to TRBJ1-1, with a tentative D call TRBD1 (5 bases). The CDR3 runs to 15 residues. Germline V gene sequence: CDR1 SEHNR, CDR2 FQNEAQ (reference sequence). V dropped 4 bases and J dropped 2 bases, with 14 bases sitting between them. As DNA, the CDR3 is TGTGCCAGCAGCTCCCCAGGGCTACTTAACACTGAAGCTTTCTTT. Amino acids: CASSSPGLLNTEAFF.

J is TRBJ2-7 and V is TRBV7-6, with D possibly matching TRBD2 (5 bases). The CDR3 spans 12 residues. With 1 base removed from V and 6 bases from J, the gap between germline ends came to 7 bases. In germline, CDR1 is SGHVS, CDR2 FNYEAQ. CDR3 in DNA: TGTGCCAGCAGCTTAGATGGGAGCGAGCAGTACGTC. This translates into CASSLDGSEQYV.

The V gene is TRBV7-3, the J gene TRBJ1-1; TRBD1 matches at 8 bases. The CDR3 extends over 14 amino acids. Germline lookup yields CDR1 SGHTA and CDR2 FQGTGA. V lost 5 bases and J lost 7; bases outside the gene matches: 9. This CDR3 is CASSLVQGAVEAFF. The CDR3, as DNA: TGTGCCAGCAGCCTGGTGCAGGGGGCGGTTGAAGCTTTCTTT.

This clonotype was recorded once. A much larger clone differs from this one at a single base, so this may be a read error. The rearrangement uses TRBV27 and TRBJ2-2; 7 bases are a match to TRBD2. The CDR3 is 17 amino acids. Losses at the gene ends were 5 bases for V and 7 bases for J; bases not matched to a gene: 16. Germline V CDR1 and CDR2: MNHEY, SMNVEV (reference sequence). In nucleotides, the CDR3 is TGTGCCAGCAGTCCTACTTGGACTAGAGGTGTAGTCGGGGAGCTGTTTTTT. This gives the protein CASSPTWTRGVVGELFF.

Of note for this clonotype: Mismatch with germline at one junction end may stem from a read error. CDR3 sequence: CVRSSGRRNSPLHF. In DNA form, the CDR3 reads TGTGTCAGAAGCTCGGGGAGACGGAATTCACCCCTCCACTTT. V is TRBV5-3 and J is TRBJ1-6; D unclear. TRBV5-3 is marked as an open reading frame, function uncertain. CDR3 length: 14 residues.

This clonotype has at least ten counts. CDR3 coding DNA: TGTGCCAGCAGTTACTCATTTTACAATGAGCAGTTCTTC. It is translated as CASSYSFYNEQFF. The rearrangement uses TRBV6-6 and TRBJ2-1, with D unclear. Germline-derived CDR1 and CDR2 are MNHNY and SVGAGI (reference sequence). The CDR3 has 13 residues. Deletions cut 0 bases from V and 4 bases from J, with 4 bases between.

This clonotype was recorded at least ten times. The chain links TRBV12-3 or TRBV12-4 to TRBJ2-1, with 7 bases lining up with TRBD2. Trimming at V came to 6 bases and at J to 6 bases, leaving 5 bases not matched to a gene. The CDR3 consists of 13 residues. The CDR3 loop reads CASSRGGGNEQFF. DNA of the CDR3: TGTGCCAGCAGCCGAGGCGGGGGCAATGAGCAGTTCTTC.

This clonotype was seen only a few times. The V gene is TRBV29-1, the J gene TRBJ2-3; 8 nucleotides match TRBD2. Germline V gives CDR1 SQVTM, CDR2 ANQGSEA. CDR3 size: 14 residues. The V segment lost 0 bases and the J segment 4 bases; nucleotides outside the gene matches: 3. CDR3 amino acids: CSVEEIGRADTQYF. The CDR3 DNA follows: TGCAGCGTTGAAGAGATCGGGAGGGCAGATACGCAGTATTTT.

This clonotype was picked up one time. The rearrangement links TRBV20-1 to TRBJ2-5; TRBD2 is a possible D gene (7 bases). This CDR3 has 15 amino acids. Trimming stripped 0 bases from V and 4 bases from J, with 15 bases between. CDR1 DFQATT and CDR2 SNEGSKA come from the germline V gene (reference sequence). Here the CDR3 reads CSARDPDGGRETQYF. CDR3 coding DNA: TGCAGTGCTAGAGATCCCGACGGGGGGCGAGAGACCCAGTACTTC.

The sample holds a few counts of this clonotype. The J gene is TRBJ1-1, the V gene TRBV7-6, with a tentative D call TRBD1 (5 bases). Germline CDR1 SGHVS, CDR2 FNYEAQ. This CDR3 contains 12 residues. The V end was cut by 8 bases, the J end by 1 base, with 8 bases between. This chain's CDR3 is CASVTGNTEAFF. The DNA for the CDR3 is TGTGCCAGCGTTACAGGGAACACTGAAGCTTTCTTT. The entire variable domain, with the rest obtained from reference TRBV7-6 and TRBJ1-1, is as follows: GAGVSQSPRYKVTKRGQDVALRCDPISGHVSLYWYRQALGQGPEFLTYFNYEAQQDKSGLPNDRFSAERPEGSISTLTIQRTEQRDSAMYRCASVTGNTEAFFGQGTRLTVV.

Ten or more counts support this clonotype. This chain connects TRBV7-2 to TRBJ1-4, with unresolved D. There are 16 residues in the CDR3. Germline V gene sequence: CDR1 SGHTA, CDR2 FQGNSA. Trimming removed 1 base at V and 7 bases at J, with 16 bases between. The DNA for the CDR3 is TGTGCCAGCAGCTTAGGGCTCTCCTTCCGGGCTGAAAAACTGTTTTTT. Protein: CASSLGLSFRAEKLFF.

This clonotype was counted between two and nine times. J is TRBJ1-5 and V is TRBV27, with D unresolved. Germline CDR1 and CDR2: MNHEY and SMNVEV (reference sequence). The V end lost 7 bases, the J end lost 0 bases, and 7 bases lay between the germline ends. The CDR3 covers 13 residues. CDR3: CASTGNSNQPQHF. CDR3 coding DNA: TGTGCCAGCACCGGCAATAGCAATCAGCCCCAGCATTTT.

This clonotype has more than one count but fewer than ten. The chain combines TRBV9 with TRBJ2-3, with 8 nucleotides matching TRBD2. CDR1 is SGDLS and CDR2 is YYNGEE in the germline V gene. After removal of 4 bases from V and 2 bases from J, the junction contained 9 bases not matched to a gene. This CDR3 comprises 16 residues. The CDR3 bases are TGTGCCAGCAGCTTACTAGCGGTGGGGCTCACAGATACGCAGTATTTT. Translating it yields CASSLLAVGLTDTQYF.

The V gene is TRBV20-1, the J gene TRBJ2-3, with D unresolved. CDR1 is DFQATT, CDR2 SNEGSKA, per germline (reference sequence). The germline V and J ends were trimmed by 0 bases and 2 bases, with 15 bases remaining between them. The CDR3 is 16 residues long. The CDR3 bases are TGCAGTGCTAGAGATTTTATGGCAGTAATCACAGATACGCAGTATTTT. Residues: CSARDFMAVITDTQYF.

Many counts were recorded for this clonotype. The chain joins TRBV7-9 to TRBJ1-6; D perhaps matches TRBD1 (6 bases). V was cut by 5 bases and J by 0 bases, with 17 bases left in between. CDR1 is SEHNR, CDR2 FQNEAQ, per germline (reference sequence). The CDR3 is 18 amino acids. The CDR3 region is CASSQLSDRSSYNSPLHF. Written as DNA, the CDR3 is TGTGCCAGCAGCCAGCTTTCAGACAGGTCCTCCTATAATTCACCCCTCCACTTT.

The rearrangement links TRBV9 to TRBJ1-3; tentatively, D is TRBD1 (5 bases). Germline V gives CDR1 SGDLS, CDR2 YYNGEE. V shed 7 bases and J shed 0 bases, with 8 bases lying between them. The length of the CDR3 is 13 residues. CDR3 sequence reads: CASGGVSGNTIYF. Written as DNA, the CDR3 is TGTGCCAGCGGGGGTGTCTCTGGAAACACCATATATTTT.

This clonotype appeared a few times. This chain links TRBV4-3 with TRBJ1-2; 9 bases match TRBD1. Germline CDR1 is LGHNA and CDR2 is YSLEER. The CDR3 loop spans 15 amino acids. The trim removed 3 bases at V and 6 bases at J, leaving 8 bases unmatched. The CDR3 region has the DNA TGCGCCAGCAGCCAGCGGGACAGGGTAGGCGATGGCTACACCTTC. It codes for CASSQRDRVGDGYTF.

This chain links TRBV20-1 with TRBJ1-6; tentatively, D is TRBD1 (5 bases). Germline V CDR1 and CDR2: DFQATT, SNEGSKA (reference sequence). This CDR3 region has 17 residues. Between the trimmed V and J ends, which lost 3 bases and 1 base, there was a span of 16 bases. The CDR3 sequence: CSASVRDTVSYNSPLHF. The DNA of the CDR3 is TGCAGTGCTAGCGTCAGGGATACAGTTTCCTATAATTCACCCCTCCACTTT.